This T cell receptor beta chain was recovered during a study of HIV-infected children after antiretroviral therapy interruption. This clonotype was seen many times. The V and J ends lost 4 bases and 2 bases respectively, with 10 bases between them. CDR3 length: 14 residues. A 3' RACE protocol on RNA, with unique molecular identifiers, produced the TCR library. Each CDR3 protein is one row after TCRdb ran MiXCR on the 3' RACE reads. The sample lists around 41,000 distinct CDR3 sequences, approximately 6.1% occurring once. Documented treatment: PENTA 11 planned treatment interruption arm or continuous ART arm.

The sequencing here drew on CD45RA+ CD4+ T cells from PBMCs, pooled from several time points, taken from a donor given antiretroviral therapy, either interrupted or continuous. Subset of the sample: naive CD4+ CD45RA+ CD45RO- T cells. The sequence derives from a pool of human donors with HIV. The chain combines TRBV12-3 or TRBV12-4 with TRBJ2-3; D uncertain. The CDR3 DNA is TGTGCCAGCAGTTCCAGTTGGGCCACAGATACGCAGTATTTT. Its protein is CASSSSWATDTQYF.